This is a list of T cell receptor beta chains from one sample in a study of PD-L1 blockade in urothelial cancer. The method was immunoSEQ multiplex PCR; TCRdb's version includes in-frame clones alone and lacks a portion of them. The sample has about 52,000 clones, 60% to 80% seen once. Sequenced material: PBMCs, taken around atezolizumab (anti-PD-L1) treatment. These receptors all stem from a man aged 65-85 years with urothelial cancer. Each CDR3 is given with its conserved first and last residue. The D gene is left open where the match is weak. A clone size is listed for some rows: how often the clone was seen (once, few, many), or a class if it is expanded.

TRBV7-2	-	-	TRBJ1-2	TGTGCCAGCAGCCCCGGGTATGGCTACACCTTC	CASSPGYGYTF
TRBV9	-	TRBD2	TRBJ2-1	TGTGCCAGCAGCGTAGGAAGTAGCGGGGCTGAGCAGTTCTTC	CASSVGSSGAEQFF
TRBV11-2	-	TRBD1	TRBJ2-5	TGTGCCAGCAGCTGGGCAGGACAGGGCCAAGAGACCCAGTACTTC	CASSWAGQGQETQYF
TRBV15	-	TRBD2	TRBJ2-7	TGTGCCACCAGCTCTGGCGGGGGGATGTACGAGCAGTACTTC	CATSSGGGMYEQYF
TRBV27	-	TRBD1	TRBJ1-4	TGTGCCAGCAGTTTATGGGGACAGGGGAATGAAAAACTGTTTTTT	CASSLWGQGNEKLFF
TRBV9	-	TRBD1	TRBJ2-2	TGTGCCAGCAGCCTGGGTGAGACAGGGCCAGCCGGGGAGCTGTTTTTT	CASSLGETGPAGELFF
TRBV7-2	-	TRBD1	TRBJ2-1	TGTGCCAGCAGCTCTTGGACAGGGGCAAGGAGGGACAATGAGCAGTTCTTC	CASSSWTGARRDNEQFF
TRBV19	few	-	TRBJ2-3	TGTGCCAGTAGTATGTCGGAGGCTAGCACAGATACGCAGTATTTT	CASSMSEASTDTQYF
TRBV4-1	-	-	TRBJ1-1	TGCGCCAGCAGCCTTACCTTACAGAAGAACACTGAAGCTTTCTTT	CASSLTLQKNTEAFF
TRBV4-1	-	TRBD1	TRBJ2-5	TGCGCCAGCAGCCAAGGTCGAGGTTCAGACAGGGAAGAGACCCAGTACTTC	CASSQGRGSDREETQYF
TRBV9	-	TRBD2	TRBJ2-1	TGTGCCAGCAGCGGGGGAGCGGGAGGGCCCTACAATGAGCAGTTCTTC	CASSGGAGGPYNEQFF
TRBV28	-	TRBD1	TRBJ1-2	TGTGCCAGCAGTTCTCCCGCGACAGGGGGTTTGAACTATGGCTACACCTTC	CASSSPATGGLNYGYTF
TRBV25-1	-	-	TRBJ2-5	TGTGCCAGCAGTGGGCGGTCAGACAGGCAAGAGACCCAGTACTTC	CASSGRSDRQETQYF
TRBV6-5	-	-	TRBJ1-2	TGTGCCAGCAGTTACGCGACAGAGTCCAACTATGGCTACACCTTC	CASSYATESNYGYTF
TRBV4-1	-	TRBD2	TRBJ2-7	TGCGCCAGCAGCCGTAGGGAGGGTGACTCCTACGAGCAGTACTTC	CASSRREGDSYEQYF
TRBV7-9	-	-	TRBJ2-5	TGTGCCAGCAGCTTACAACGACAGTTTGAGACCCAGTACTTC	CASSLQRQFETQYF
TRBV5-1	-	TRBD2	TRBJ2-1	TGCGCCAGCAGCTTGGCCAATCTAGCGGGGGGGTACAATGAGCAGTTCTTC	CASSLANLAGGYNEQFF
TRBV2	-	TRBD1	TRBJ1-2	TGTGCCAGCGGGGCAGGGGGCCTCTATGGCTACACCTTC	CASGAGGLYGYTF
TRBV18	-	TRBD1	TRBJ2-7	TGTGCCAGCTCAGGACAGGGCTACGAGCAGTACTTC	CASSGQGYEQYF
TRBV4-1	once	TRBD2	TRBJ2-1	TGCGCCAGCAGCCATGTGGGACTAGCGGGAGTCAATGAGCAGTTCTTC	CASSHVGLAGVNEQFF
TRBV5-4	-	-	TRBJ2-2	TGTGCCAGCAGCTTGGGGTCCAGGGACGGGGAGCTGTTTTTT	CASSLGSRDGELFF
TRBV2	-	-	TRBJ2-3	TGTGCCAGCAGTGCGGTAGATACGCAGTATTTT	CASSAVDTQYF
TRBV7-3	-	TRBD2	TRBJ2-3	TGTGCCAGCAGCTTAACATCCACTAGCGGGGGACGAGGTACGCAGTATTTT	CASSLTSTSGGRGTQYF
TRBV19	-	TRBD2	TRBJ2-7	TGTGCCAGTAGTATAGCTAGCGGGGACGAGCAGTACTTC	CASSIASGDEQYF
TRBV6-5	once	TRBD2	TRBJ2-1	TGTGCCAGCAGTCGGCGGGAGTCCTACAATGAGCAGTTCTTC	CASSRRESYNEQFF
TRBV2	-	-	TRBJ2-2	TGTGCCAGCAGTGTATCGGTTAACACCGGGGAGCTGTTTTTT	CASSVSVNTGELFF
TRBV9	-	-	TRBJ2-1	TGTGCCAGCAGCGTAGGTGTGGGGGGCTACAATGAGCAGTTCTTC	CASSVGVGGYNEQFF
TRBV7-2	once	TRBD2	TRBJ2-1	TGTGCCAGCAGCCAACCTCTAGCGGGAGGGCCCCGGGAGCAGTTCTTC	CASSQPLAGGPREQFF
TRBV27	-	-	TRBJ2-7	TGTGCCAGCCGCGTCAAATCAGGGGTCTCCTACGAGCAGTACTTC	CASRVKSGVSYEQYF
TRBV19	-	TRBD1	TRBJ2-7	TGTGCCAGTAGTTCCGGGACAGGCTACGAGCAGTACTTC	CASSSGTGYEQYF
TRBV5-4	-	TRBD1	TRBJ2-7	TGTGCCAGCAGCCCTACCCCCGGGACAGTAATTAGCTCCTACGAGCAGTACTTC	CASSPTPGTVISSYEQYF
TRBV18	-	TRBD1	TRBJ2-7	TGTGCCAGCCGGCAGGGGGTCATCTACGAGCAGTACTTC	CASRQGVIYEQYF
TRBV6-6	-	TRBD1	TRBJ1-5	TGTGCCAGCAGTAGACAGGGGTATAGCAATCAGCCCCAGCATTTT	CASSRQGYSNQPQHF
TRBV11-3	-	-	TRBJ2-7	TGTGCCAGCAGCTCCGGGTTCCCCTACGAGCAGTACTTC	CASSSGFPYEQYF
TRBV28	few	-	TRBJ1-2	TGTGCCAGCAGTCCGAGCGGGGGCAGGCCGGGGGCCGGCTACACCTTC	CASSPSGGRPGAGYTF